This T cell receptor beta chain was documented in a study of shared clonotypes between healthy human individuals. TCRdb's table, derived via immunoSEQ multiplex PCR, lists solely in-frame clones and lacks some. The repertoire holds about 480,000 clones, with approximately 79% as singletons. There were only Caucasian adults among the donors, and all lived in Nashville, Tennessee. The sequence derives from a woman aged 40 to 49 in good health. Some clones in this sample may be carry-over from other donors' samples. Specimen: PBMCs.

DNA for the CDR3: TGTGCCAGCAGCTCCAAGAGGTTTATCGAGAGTGAAAAACTGTTTTTT. Its protein product is CASSSKRFIESEKLFF. V and J are TRBV7-8 and TRBJ1-4, with no clear D. Germline V gives CDR1 SGHVS, CDR2 FQNEAQ. The length of the CDR3 is 16 residues. V dropped 4 bases and J dropped 7 bases, with 19 bases sitting between them.